Described below is a single T cell receptor (beta chain) sequence and its context. This record comes from a study of control samples from healthy donors and cancer patients. Using immunoSEQ multiplex PCR, the repertoire was profiled, and TCRdb retains in-frame clones only, with some absent. The table lists approximately 98,000 clones, approximately 84% of them singletons. The germline gives CDR1 PRHDT, CDR2 FYEKMQ (reference sequence). The J segment lost 15 bases and the V segment lost 1 base, leaving 7 bases of the junction unmatched. The CDR3 runs to 14 residues. The TCR was taken from a man aged 18 to 30 in good health. The sample consisted of blood. V usage is TRBV13 and J usage is TRBJ2-1; 12 bases are shared with TRBD2. The CDR3 sequence is CASSLEGTSGGPFF. DNA of the CDR3: TGTGCCAGCAGCTTAGAGGGAACTAGCGGGGGGCCGTTCTTC.